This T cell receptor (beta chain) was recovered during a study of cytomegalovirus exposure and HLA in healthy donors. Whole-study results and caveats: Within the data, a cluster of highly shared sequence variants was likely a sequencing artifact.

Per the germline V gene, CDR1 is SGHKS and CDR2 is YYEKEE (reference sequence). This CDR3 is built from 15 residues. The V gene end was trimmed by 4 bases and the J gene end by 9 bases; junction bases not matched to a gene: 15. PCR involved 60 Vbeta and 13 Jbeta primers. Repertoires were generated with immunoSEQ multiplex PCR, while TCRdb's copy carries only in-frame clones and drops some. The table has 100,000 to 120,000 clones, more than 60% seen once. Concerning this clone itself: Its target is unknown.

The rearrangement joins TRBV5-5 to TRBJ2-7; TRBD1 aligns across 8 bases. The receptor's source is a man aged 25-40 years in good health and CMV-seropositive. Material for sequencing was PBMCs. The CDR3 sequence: CASSPRHDRGGMQYF. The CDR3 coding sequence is TGTGCCAGCAGCCCTAGACATGACAGGGGTGGAATGCAGTACTTC.